The following is a TCR beta chain sequence with its context. These data originate in a study of T cells in Graves' hyperthyroidism and ophthalmopathy. Study-level information: Peripheral blood specimens were obtained at initial diagnosis, prior to any treatment.

Orbital computed tomography and thyroid ultrasound, together with serum TRAb and thyroxine and clinical symptoms, were used for diagnoses. The TCR beta CDR3 regions underwent amplification using RNA transcripts as the source. In the first-round RT-PCR of the TCR CDR3, the HTBI primer set was used. MiXCR was run by TCRdb on the multiplex PCR reads, yielding one entry per CDR3 protein. Among some 200,000 distinct CDR3 sequences listed, less than 20% were seen once. The clonotype originates from a woman aged 50 to 60 with Graves' hyperthyroidism. The sequencing input was blood.

DNA for the CDR3: TGCGCCAGCAGCCAGGTCCGGTCTAGCGGGAGCACACCTGAGCAGTTCTTC. It encodes CASSQVRSSGSTPEQFF. V and J are TRBV4-1 and TRBJ2-1; TRBD2 agrees at 10 bases. CDR1 is MGHRA, CDR2 YSYEKL, per germline. The CDR3 is 17 amino acids. After removal of 3 bases from V and 9 bases from J, the junction contained 14 bases not matched to a gene.